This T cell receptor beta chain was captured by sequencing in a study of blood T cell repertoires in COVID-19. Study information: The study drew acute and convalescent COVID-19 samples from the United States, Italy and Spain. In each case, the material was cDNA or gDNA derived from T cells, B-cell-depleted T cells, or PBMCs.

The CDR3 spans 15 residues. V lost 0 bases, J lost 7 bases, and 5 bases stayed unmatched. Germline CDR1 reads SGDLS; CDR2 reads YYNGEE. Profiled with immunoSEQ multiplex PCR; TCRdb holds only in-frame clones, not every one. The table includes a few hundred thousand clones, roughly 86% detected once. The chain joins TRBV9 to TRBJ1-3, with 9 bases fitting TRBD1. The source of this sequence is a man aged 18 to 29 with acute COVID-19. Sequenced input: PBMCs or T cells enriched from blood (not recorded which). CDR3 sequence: CASSVAGTGMNTIYF. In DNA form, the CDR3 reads TGTGCCAGCAGCGTAGCCGGGACAGGGATGAACACCATATATTTT.